These 25 T cell receptor beta chains were all obtained from the same sample, sequenced in a study of T-cell reconstitution after alpha-beta-depleted transplantation in children. Unique molecular identifiers were used in preparing the TCRbeta library. Each CDR3 protein gets one entry after TCRdb re-called the PCR reads with MiXCR. The sample shows about 540,000 distinct CDR3 sequences, 27% of them seen only once. The sample was PBMCs, taken before TCRalphabeta/CD19-depleted stem cell transplant. These receptors originate from a boy in the first two years of life with Wiskott-Aldrich syndrome, due to receive a stem cell transplant.

In its sample, this clonotype was seen a few times. The J gene is TRBJ2-3, the V gene TRBV4-1, with D possibly matching TRBD2 (6 bases). CDR3 length equals 13 residues. The germline CDR1 and CDR2 sequences are MGHRA and YSYEKL. With 2 bases removed from V and 9 bases from J, the gap between germline ends came to 12 bases. In DNA, the CDR3 is TGCGCCAGCAGCCAATTCGTGGGAGGCACGCAGTATTTT. Translating it yields CASSQFVGGTQYF.

The rearrangement joins TRBV14 to TRBJ2-3, with 9 bases aligning to TRBD1. Per the germline V gene, CDR1 is SGHDN and CDR2 is FVKESK. The CDR3 totals 15 residues. With V trimmed by 3 bases and J by 2 bases, 3 bases remained unmatched. CDR3 sequence: CASSQGTGTTDTQYF. In nucleotides, the CDR3 is TGTGCCAGCAGCCAGGGGACAGGGACCACAGATACGCAGTATTTT.

This clonotype was seen a few times. The chain combines TRBV19 with TRBJ2-1, with TRBD2 matching over 8 bases. Germline CDR1 is LNHDA and CDR2 is SQIVND (reference sequence). V trimming: 3 bases; J trimming: 2 bases; junction bases outside the gene matches: 3. CDR3 length: 15 residues. The CDR3 spells CASSIQREPYNEQFF. Written as DNA, the CDR3 is TGTGCCAGTAGTATTCAGCGGGAGCCCTACAATGAGCAGTTCTTC.

This chain links TRBV7-9 with TRBJ2-2; 7 bases fit TRBD2. This CDR3 contains 15 residues. V shed 2 bases, J shed 3 bases, and the junction held 3 bases outside the gene matches. In germline, CDR1 is SEHNR, CDR2 FQNEAQ (reference sequence). The CDR3 DNA sequence: TGTGCCAGCAGCTTACCGGGGGGAGACACCGGGGAGCTGTTTTTT. Translating it yields CASSLPGGDTGELFF.

The rearrangement joins TRBV5-1 to TRBJ2-7, with a tentative D call TRBD1 (6 bases). Germline-derived CDR1 and CDR2 are SGHRS and YFSETQ. The CDR3 has 12 amino acids. Trimming cost V 3 bases and J 6 bases, with 10 bases left between them. In nucleotides, the CDR3 is TGCGCCAGCAGCTCTACAGGGCGCGAGCAGTACTTC. Its translation: CASSSTGREQYF.

The table lists this clonotype with a few counts. The V call is TRBV12-3 or TRBV12-4, the J call TRBJ1-2; no definite D call. Trimming took 3 bases from V and 8 from J, leaving 16 bases between them. The CDR3 extends over 14 amino acids. CDR3 amino acids: CASSFLQPTRGYTF. The CDR3 DNA reads as TGTGCCAGCAGTTTTTTGCAGCCCACGAGAGGCTACACCTTC.

CDR3 coding DNA: TGCGCCAGCAGCCAAGGTAGGCCGGAGGCCGGATTGGAGACCCAGTACTTC. It codes for CASSQGRPEAGLETQYF. The chain is built from TRBV4-1 and TRBJ2-5, with D perhaps TRBD2 (5 bases). The CDR3 has 17 amino acids. The germline CDR1 and CDR2 sequences are MGHRA and YSYEKL. Deletions cut 1 base from V and 5 bases from J, with 20 bases between.

This chain links TRBV29-1 with TRBJ2-5, with D perhaps assigned TRBD1 or TRBD2 (5 bases each). Germline V gene lookup returns CDR1 SQVTM and CDR2 ANQGSEA. The V end was cut by 6 bases, the J end by 2 bases, with 10 bases between. There are 12 residues in the CDR3. CDR3 residues: CSVQGEQETQYF. In DNA, the CDR3 is TGCAGCGTCCAAGGGGAGCAAGAGACCCAGTACTTC. The full variable domain, in which reference TRBV29-1 and TRBJ2-5 provide the parts outside the CDR3, is SAVISQKPSRDICQRGTSLTIQCQVDSQVTMMFWYRQQPGQSLTLIATANQGSEATYESGFVIDKFPISRPNLTFSTLTVSNMSPEDSSIYLCSVQGEQETQYFGPGTRLLVL.

The V and J genes are TRBV5-8 and TRBJ2-7, with D perhaps assigned TRBD1 or TRBD2 (5 bases each). The CDR3 is 15 residues long. Germline CDR1 and CDR2: SGHTS and YDEGEE. Trimming pared 2 bases from V and 2 bases from J, leaving 14 bases between. CDR3 sequence (DNA): TGTGCCAGCAGCTTTACTGACGGGACGACCTACGAGCAGTACTTC. Its translation is CASSFTDGTTYEQYF.

This clonotype has more than one count but fewer than ten. This CDR3 reads CASSQEGIYNEQFF. Written as DNA, the CDR3 is TGCGCCAGCAGCCAAGAGGGGATCTACAATGAGCAGTTCTTC. The V gene is TRBV4-1, the J gene TRBJ2-1, with D unresolved. The CDR3 spans 14 residues. Per germline, CDR1 MGHRA and CDR2 YSYEKL. V was cut by 0 bases and J by 3 bases, with 6 bases left in between.

This clonotype was counted only a few times. The V and J genes are TRBV20-1 and TRBJ1-1; D not resolved. Germline lookup yields CDR1 DFQATT and CDR2 SNEGSKA (reference sequence). Deletions cut 2 bases from V and 7 bases from J, with 5 bases between. The CDR3 runs 10 residues. DNA for the CDR3: TGCAGTGCTAGATCTGATGAAGCTTTCTTT. It is translated as CSARSDEAFF.

This chain links TRBV20-1 with TRBJ2-1, with D unclear. V was shortened by 1 base and J by 8 bases, with 9 bases between the two germline ends. CDR1 DFQATT and CDR2 SNEGSKA come from the germline V gene (reference sequence). The length of the CDR3 is 12 residues. In DNA, the CDR3 is TGCAGTGCTAGAGGCCAGGTCTATGAGCAGTTCTTC. It is translated as CSARGQVYEQFF.

This clonotype has only a few counts. The chain links TRBV20-1 to TRBJ2-5; tentative D call: TRBD1 (5 bases). The germline V and J ends were trimmed by 5 bases and 1 base, with 11 bases remaining between them. There are 13 residues in the CDR3. The V gene's germline CDR1 is DFQATT and CDR2 SNEGSKA (reference sequence). The CDR3 region has the DNA TGCAGTGCTGGCAGGGATTTCCAAGAGACCCAGTACTTC. This sequence encodes CSAGRDFQETQYF.

CDR3 residues: CASSFDQGLPLHF. As DNA, the CDR3 is TGCGCCAGCAGCTTCGATCAGGGATTACCCCTCCACTTT. V usage is TRBV5-1 and J usage is TRBJ1-6, with D tentatively TRBD1 (5 bases). CDR3 length: 13 residues. Germline CDR1 is SGHRS and CDR2 is YFSETQ. Trimming removed 2 bases from V and 12 bases from J, with 12 bases in between.

The chain has TRBV29-1 and TRBJ2-1; D may match TRBD1 or TRBD2 (5 bases each). V was clipped by 6 bases and J by 7 bases, with 22 bases between them. This CDR3 contains 15 residues. Germline lookup yields CDR1 SQVTM and CDR2 ANQGSEA. The CDR3 loop is CSVAPRLSEGNEQFF. The CDR3 DNA follows: TGCAGCGTAGCACCCCGGTTGAGCGAGGGGAATGAGCAGTTCTTC.

This clonotype came up a few times. The rearrangement uses TRBV15 and TRBJ2-3; a weak D match, TRBD2 (5 bases). The CDR3 runs to 18 residues. Germline V gene sequence: CDR1 LNHNV, CDR2 YYDKDF (reference sequence). V lost 1 base, J lost 0 bases, and 17 bases lay in between. The CDR3, as DNA: TGTGCCACCAGCAGAGTTCGAGGAAGCGGTTCTAGCACAGATACGCAGTATTTT. Translated, it gives CATSRVRGSGSSTDTQYF.

The V and J genes are TRBV5-1 and TRBJ2-7, with D perhaps being TRBD1 or TRBD2 (6 bases each). Trimming cost V 0 bases and J 7 bases, with 14 bases left between them. This CDR3 spans 14 amino acids. The germline CDR1 and CDR2 sequences are SGHRS and YFSETQ. CDR3 loop: CASSLEGGELEQYF. In nucleotides, the CDR3 is TGCGCCAGCAGCTTGGAGGGGGGTGAGTTGGAGCAGTACTTC.

The CDR3 nucleotides are TGTGCCAGCAGTTACACGGGAGCATGGAACAATGAGCAGTTCTTC. It codes for CASSYTGAWNNEQFF. The chain carries TRBV6-5 and TRBJ2-1; D might be TRBD2 (6 bases). The CDR3 extends over 15 amino acids. The germline V and J ends were trimmed by 2 bases and 5 bases, with 13 bases remaining between them. CDR1 MNHEY and CDR2 SVGAGI come from the germline V gene.

This clonotype was picked up a small number of times. This chain links TRBV6-5 with TRBJ2-7; D remains ambiguous. CDR1 and CDR2 (germline): MNHEY, SVGAGI. Deletions cut 2 bases from V and 7 bases from J, with 12 bases between. The CDR3 has 13 amino acids. The CDR3 nucleotides read TGTGCCAGCAGTTACGAAAAGGTGGGAGAGCAGTACTTC. Translation: CASSYEKVGEQYF.

This chain connects TRBV7-2 to TRBJ2-7, with 7 bases matching TRBD1. Trimming removed 5 bases from V and 2 bases from J; junction bases left unmatched: 9. CDR3 size: 15 residues. Germline values: CDR1 SGHTA, CDR2 FQGNSA. CDR3 amino acids: CASSPTGYQTYEQYF. The CDR3 DNA sequence: TGTGCCAGCAGCCCGACAGGGTACCAGACCTACGAGCAGTACTTC. Full variable domain (missing parts from reference TRBV7-2 and TRBJ2-7): GAGVSQSPSNKVTEKGKDVELRCDPISGHTALYWYRQSLGQGLEFLIYFQGNSAPDKSGLPSDRFSAERTGGSVSTLTIQRTQQEDSAVYLCASSPTGYQTYEQYFGPGTRLTVT.

The chain joins TRBV3-1 to TRBJ1-5; D may be TRBD1 (5 bases). The CDR3 contains 14 residues. Germline V lookup: CDR1 LGHDT, CDR2 YNNKEL (reference sequence). V was shortened by 3 bases and J by 7 bases, with 13 bases between the two germline ends. CDR3 nucleotides: TGTGCCAGCAGCCAGGGGCCGGGGGACCAGCCCCAGCATTTT. Translation gives CASSQGPGDQPQHF.

The table lists this clonotype with a few counts. The V gene is TRBV5-1, the J gene TRBJ2-4; D is undetermined. The CDR3 totals 13 residues. The ends were cut back, 4 bases at V and 1 base at J, with 6 bases in the middle. Germline lookup yields CDR1 SGHRS and CDR2 YFSETQ. DNA of the CDR3: TGCGCCAGCAGCACGGCGGCCAAAAACATTCAGTACTTC. Translating gives CASSTAAKNIQYF.

The J gene is TRBJ2-7, the V gene TRBV20-1; D might be TRBD1 or TRBD2, each matching 5 bases. The CDR3 is 12 amino acids. Germline V gene data show CDR1 as DFQATT and CDR2 as SNEGSKA (reference sequence). The V end was cut by 2 bases, the J end by 5 bases, with 10 bases between. CDR3 DNA sequence: TGCAGTGCTAGAAGGGGTAGCGACGAGCAGTACTTC. This codes for CSARRGSDEQYF.

The chain links TRBV29-1 to TRBJ2-7; D not certain. The germline V gene encodes CDR1 SQVTM and CDR2 ANQGSEA. Trimming shortened V by 4 bases and J by 0 bases, and 13 bases separated the two germline ends. This CDR3 contains 14 residues. The CDR3 reads CSVGNGLSSYEQYF. For the CDR3, the DNA is TGCAGCGTTGGGAACGGGTTGAGCTCCTACGAGCAGTACTTC.

The V gene is TRBV7-3, the J gene TRBJ2-1; D remains unclear. The CDR3 spans 15 residues. The V end lost 2 bases, the J end lost 4 bases, and 12 bases lay between the germline ends. Germline loops: CDR1 SGHTA, CDR2 FQGTGA. The CDR3 spells CASSLGPDGYNEQFF. CDR3 coding DNA: TGTGCCAGCAGCTTAGGTCCGGACGGTTACAATGAGCAGTTCTTC. The full variable domain, in which reference TRBV7-3 and TRBJ2-1 provide the parts outside the CDR3, is GAGVSQTPSNKVTEKGKYVELRCDPISGHTALYWYRQSLGQGPEFLIYFQGTGAADDSGLPNDRFFAVRPEGSVSTLKIQRTERGDSAVYLCASSLGPDGYNEQFFGPGTRLTVL.